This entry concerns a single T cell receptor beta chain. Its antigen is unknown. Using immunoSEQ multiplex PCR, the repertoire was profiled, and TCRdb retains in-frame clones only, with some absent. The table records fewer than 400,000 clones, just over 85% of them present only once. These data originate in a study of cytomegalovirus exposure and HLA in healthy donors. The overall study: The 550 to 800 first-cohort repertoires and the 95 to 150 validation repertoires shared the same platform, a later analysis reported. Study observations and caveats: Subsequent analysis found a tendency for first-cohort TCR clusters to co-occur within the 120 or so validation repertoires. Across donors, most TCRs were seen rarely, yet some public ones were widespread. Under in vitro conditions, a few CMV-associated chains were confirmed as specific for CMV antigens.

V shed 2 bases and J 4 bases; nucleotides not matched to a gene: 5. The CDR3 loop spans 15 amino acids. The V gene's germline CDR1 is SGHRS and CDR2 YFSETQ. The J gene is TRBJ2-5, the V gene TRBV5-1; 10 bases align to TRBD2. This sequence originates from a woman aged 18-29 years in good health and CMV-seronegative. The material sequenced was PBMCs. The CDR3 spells CASSLAGGAGETQYF. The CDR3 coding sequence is TGCGCCAGCAGCTTAGCGGGAGGGGCAGGAGAGACCCAGTACTTC. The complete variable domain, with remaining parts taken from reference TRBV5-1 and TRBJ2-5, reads KAGVTQTPRYLIKTRGQQVTLSCSPISGHRSVSWYQQTPGQGLQFLFEYFSETQRNKGNFPGRFSGRQFSNSRSEMNVSTLELGDSALYLCASSLAGGAGETQYFGPGTRLLVL.